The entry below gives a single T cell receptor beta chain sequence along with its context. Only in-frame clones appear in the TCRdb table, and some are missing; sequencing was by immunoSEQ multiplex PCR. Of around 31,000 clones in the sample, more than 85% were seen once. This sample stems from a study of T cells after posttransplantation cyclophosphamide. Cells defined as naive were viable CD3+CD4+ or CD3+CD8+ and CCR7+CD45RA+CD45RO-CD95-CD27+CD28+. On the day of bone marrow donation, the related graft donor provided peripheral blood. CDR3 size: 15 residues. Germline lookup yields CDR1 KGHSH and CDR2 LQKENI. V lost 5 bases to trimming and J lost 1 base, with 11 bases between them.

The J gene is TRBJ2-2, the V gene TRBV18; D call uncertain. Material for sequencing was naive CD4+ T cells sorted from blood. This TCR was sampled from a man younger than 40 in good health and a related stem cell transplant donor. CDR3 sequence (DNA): TGTGCCAGCTCAACCGACACTTTGAACACCGGGGAGCTGTTTTTT. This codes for CASSTDTLNTGELFF.